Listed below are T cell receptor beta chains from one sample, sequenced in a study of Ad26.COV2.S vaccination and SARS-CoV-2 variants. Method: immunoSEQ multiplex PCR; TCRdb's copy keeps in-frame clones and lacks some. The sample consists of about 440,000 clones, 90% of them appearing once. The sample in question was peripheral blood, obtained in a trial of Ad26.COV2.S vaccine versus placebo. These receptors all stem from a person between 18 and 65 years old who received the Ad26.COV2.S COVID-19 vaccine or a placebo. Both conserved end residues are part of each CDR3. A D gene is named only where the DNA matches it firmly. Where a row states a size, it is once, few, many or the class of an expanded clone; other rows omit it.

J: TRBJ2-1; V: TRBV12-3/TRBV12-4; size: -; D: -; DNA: TGTGCCAGCAGTTTATTGGGAGGCAATGAGCAGTTCTTC; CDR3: CASSLLGGNEQFF
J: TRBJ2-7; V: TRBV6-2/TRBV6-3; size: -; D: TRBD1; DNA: TGTGCCAGCAGTTACGGACCGGGACAGGAGTCCTACGAGCAGTACTTC; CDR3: CASSYGPGQESYEQYF
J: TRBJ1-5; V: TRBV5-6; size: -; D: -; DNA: TGTGCCAGCAGCTTGTTTCAGGGGCACAATCAGCCCCAGCATTTT; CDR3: CASSLFQGHNQPQHF
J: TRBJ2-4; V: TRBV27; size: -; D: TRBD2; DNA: TGTGCCAGCAGTTTGGTAGCGGGGGTAGCCAAAAACATTCAGTACTTC; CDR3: CASSLVAGVAKNIQYF
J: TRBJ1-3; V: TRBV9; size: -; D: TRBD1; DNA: TGTGCCAGCAGCGAGGGGACAGGGCTTGGAAACACCATATATTTT; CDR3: CASSEGTGLGNTIYF
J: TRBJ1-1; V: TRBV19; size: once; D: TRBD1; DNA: TGTGCCAGTAGAGGACAGGGGTGGAACACTGAAGCTTTCTTT; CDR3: CASRGQGWNTEAFF
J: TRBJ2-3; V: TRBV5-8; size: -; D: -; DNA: TGTGCCAGCAGCTCGGGACTTCGCACAGATACGCAGTATTTT; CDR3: CASSSGLRTDTQYF
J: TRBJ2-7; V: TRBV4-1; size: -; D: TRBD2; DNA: TGCGCCAGCAGCCAAGTAGCGGGAGCGGGGTACGAGCAGTACTTC; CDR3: CASSQVAGAGYEQYF
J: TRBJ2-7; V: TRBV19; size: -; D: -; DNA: TGTGCCAGTAGTCCCCGGGACACTGGCTTCTACGAGCAGTACTTC; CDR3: CASSPRDTGFYEQYF
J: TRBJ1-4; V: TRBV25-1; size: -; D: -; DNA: TGTGCCAGCAGACTGGCAACTAATGAAAAACTGTTTTTT; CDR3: CASRLATNEKLFF
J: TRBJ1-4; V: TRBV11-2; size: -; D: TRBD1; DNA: TGTGCCAGCAGCCAGAGGGGGCTGGGAGAAAAACTGTTTTTT; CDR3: CASSQRGLGEKLFF
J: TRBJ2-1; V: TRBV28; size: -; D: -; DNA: TGTGCCAGCACCCTCGGAGGGGTGTCCTACAATGAGCAGTTCTTC; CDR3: CASTLGGVSYNEQFF
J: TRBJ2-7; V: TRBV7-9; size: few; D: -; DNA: TGTGCCAGCAGCTTACCAGGTACCGAGCAGTACTTC; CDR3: CASSLPGTEQYF